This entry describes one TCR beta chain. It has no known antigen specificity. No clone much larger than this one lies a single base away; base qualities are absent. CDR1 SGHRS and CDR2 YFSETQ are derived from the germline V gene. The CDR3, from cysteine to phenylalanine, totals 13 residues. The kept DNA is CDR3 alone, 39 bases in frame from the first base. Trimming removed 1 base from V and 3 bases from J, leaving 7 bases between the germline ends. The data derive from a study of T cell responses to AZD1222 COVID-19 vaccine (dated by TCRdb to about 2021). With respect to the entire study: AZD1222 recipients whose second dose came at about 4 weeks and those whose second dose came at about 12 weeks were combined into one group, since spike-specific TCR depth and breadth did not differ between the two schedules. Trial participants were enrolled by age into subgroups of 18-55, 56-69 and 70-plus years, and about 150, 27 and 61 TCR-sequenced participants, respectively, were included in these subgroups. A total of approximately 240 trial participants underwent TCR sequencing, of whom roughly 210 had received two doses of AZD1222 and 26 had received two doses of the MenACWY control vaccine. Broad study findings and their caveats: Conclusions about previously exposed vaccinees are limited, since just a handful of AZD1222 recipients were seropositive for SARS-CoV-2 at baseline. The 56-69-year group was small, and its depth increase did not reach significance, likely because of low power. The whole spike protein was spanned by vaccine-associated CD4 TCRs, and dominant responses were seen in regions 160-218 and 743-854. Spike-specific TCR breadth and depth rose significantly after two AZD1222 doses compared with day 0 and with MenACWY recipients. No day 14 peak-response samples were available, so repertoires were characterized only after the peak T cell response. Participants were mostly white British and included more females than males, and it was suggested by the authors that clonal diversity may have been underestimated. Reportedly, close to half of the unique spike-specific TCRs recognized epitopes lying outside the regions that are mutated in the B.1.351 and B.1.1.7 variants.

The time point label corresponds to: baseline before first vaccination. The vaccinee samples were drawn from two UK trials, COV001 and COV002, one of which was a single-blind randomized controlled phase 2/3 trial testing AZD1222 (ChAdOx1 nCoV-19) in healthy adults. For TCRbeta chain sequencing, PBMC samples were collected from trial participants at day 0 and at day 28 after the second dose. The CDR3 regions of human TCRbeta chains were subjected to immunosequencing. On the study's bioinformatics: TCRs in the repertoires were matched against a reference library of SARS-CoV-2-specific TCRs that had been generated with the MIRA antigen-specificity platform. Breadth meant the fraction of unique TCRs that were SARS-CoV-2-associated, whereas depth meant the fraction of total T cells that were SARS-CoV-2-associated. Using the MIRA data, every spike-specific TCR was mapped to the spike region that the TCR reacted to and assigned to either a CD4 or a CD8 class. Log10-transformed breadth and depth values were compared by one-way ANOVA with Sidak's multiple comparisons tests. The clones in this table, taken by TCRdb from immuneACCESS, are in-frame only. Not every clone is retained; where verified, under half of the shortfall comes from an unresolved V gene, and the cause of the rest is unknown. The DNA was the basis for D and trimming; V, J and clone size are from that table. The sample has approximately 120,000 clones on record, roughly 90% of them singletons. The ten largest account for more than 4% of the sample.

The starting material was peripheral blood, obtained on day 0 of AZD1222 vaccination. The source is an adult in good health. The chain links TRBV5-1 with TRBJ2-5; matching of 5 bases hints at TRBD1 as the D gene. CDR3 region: CASSLTGEETQYF. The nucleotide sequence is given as TGCGCCAGCAGCTTGACAGGAGAAGAGACCCAGTACTTC.